A selection of T cell receptor beta chains follows, all from one sample in a study of blood T cell repertoires in COVID-19. Sequenced by immunoSEQ multiplex PCR; TCRdb stores in-frame clones only, minus some. In the table there are fewer than 200,000 clones, about four fifths of which are singletons. Sequencing used peripheral blood. The receptors come from a woman of 80 years or more with COVID-19, enrolled during active disease. Both conserved end residues are part of each CDR3. Each record gives: V gene, D gene, J gene, clone size, CDR3 length, CDR3 protein, CDR3 DNA. A D gene is named only where the DNA matches it firmly. Not all rows give a size; the values are once, few, many and, for expanded clones, a class.

TRBV7-2	NA	TRBJ2-1	NA	19	CASSLNHPATLSSYNEQFF	TGTGCCAGCAGCTTAAACCACCCGGCGACATTAAGCTCCTACAATGAGCAGTTCTTC
TRBV4-3	TRBD2	TRBJ2-1	few	17	CASSQDGGTSSFSEQFF	TGCGCCAGCAGCCAAGATGGCGGGACTAGTTCATTCTCCGAGCAGTTCTTC
TRBV4-3	NA	TRBJ1-4	NA	14	CASSQGQVNEKLFF	TGCGCCAGCAGCCAAGGGCAGGTTAATGAAAAACTGTTTTTT
TRBV7-8	NA	TRBJ2-2	NA	16	CASSSKGRQPTGELFF	TGTGCCAGCAGTTCTAAAGGGCGACAGCCAACCGGGGAGCTGTTTTTT
TRBV11-2	TRBD2	TRBJ2-3	NA	16	CASSLDGTSGTDTQYF	TGTGCCAGCAGCTTAGACGGGACTAGCGGCACAGATACGCAGTATTTT
TRBV7-2	NA	TRBJ1-2	NA	14	CASSLEVTAYGYTF	TGTGCCAGCAGCTTAGAGGTGACAGCATATGGCTACACCTTC
TRBV24-1	TRBD1	TRBJ2-7	once	15	CATWMKDRGSYEQYF	TGTGCCACCTGGATGAAGGACAGGGGGTCCTACGAGCAGTACTTC
TRBV7-2	NA	TRBJ2-1	NA	14	CASSWQGTYNEQFF	TGTGCCAGCAGCTGGCAGGGTACTTACAATGAGCAGTTCTTC
TRBV2	NA	TRBJ2-3	NA	13	CASSDREADTQYF	TGTGCCAGCAGTGACAGGGAGGCAGATACGCAGTATTTT
TRBV2	TRBD2	TRBJ2-7	NA	14	CASSDPGGPNEQYF	TGTGCCAGCAGTGATCCGGGAGGGCCGAACGAGCAGTACTTC
TRBV24-1	TRBD2	TRBJ2-1	few	16	CATSDPSGEGNEEQFF	TGTGCCACCAGTGACCCTAGCGGGGAAGGCAATGAGGAGCAGTTCTTC
TRBV6-2/TRBV6-3	TRBD1	TRBJ1-1	NA	13	CASSVDRGMRAFF	TGTGCCAGCAGCGTGGACAGGGGGATGCGAGCTTTCTTT
TRBV2	TRBD2	TRBJ2-3	once	16	CASSDGSGRGPDTQYF	TGTGCCAGCAGTGACGGTAGCGGGAGGGGACCAGATACGCAGTATTTT
TRBV3-1/TRBV3-2	NA	TRBJ1-1	NA	13	CASSQGGGTEAFF	TGTGCCAGCAGCCAAGGTGGAGGCACTGAAGCTTTCTTT
TRBV19	NA	TRBJ2-2	few	16	CASSPVSGEISGELFF	TGTGCCAGTAGTCCTGTATCAGGGGAAATAAGCGGGGAGCTGTTTTTT
TRBV7-8	NA	TRBJ1-2	NA	15	CASSLTLQGMDGYTF	TGTGCCAGCAGCTTAACCCTTCAGGGGATGGATGGCTACACCTTC